This T cell receptor beta chain was observed in a study of CD8 T cells in Susac syndrome. Reverse transcription used 0.5 to 1 ug RNA and random hexamers. TCRdb re-called the immunoSEQ multiplex PCR reads with MiXCR, one entry per CDR3 protein. The profile shows fewer than 80,000 distinct CDR3 sequences, approximately 93% of them singletons. The sequenced target, TCR beta, came from blood CD8+ and CD4+ T cells. Under recently defined diagnostic criteria, the patients with Susac syndrome qualified as having definite or probable disease. J gave up 6 bases and V 5 bases, and 13 bases lay outside the gene matches. The CDR3 is 16 amino acids. Germline-derived CDR1 and CDR2 are DFQATT and SNEGSKA (reference sequence).

Specimen: CD8+ T cells from PBMCs. This clonotype was obtained from a human donor with Susac syndrome. V is TRBV20-1 and J is TRBJ2-7; TRBD2 matches at 13 bases. The CDR3 loop reads CSAFSGTSGKNIEQYF. CDR3 DNA: TGCAGTGCTTTTTCCGGGACTAGCGGGAAAAACATCGAGCAGTACTTC.